This T cell receptor beta chain is from a study of blood T cell repertoires in COVID-19 (dated by TCRdb to about 2020). For the study in its entirety: Samples from collaborators originated in the United States, Italy and Spain and spanned both the acute and convalescent phases of COVID-19. Where HLA class I and class II types were available, the types were taken from metadata supplied by the sample provider, not from assay-based typing. Deeply sampled blood TCRbeta repertoires from subjects exposed to, actively infected with, or recovered from COVID-19 were included in the dataset. The samples were drawn from the first 160 participants of the ongoing ImmuneRACE study and from 1,254 subjects provided by 6 global collaborators. The repertoires were released in a freely available public database meant as a resource for research on the immune response to SARS-CoV-2. A de-identified subject ID, COVID-19 status, age in years and sex were almost always included in the sample metadata. The prospective study material was composed of cDNA or gDNA derived from T cells, B-cell-depleted T cells, or PBMCs. Here is what the overall study found, with its caveats: Clinical and demographic metadata were provided uncurated, with the amount varying by source and participant.

The immunoSEQ Assay, a bias-controlled multiplex PCR, was used to amplify TCRbeta CDR3 regions from genomic DNA. The authors' analysis ran thus. Within the assay, amplification of reference gene primers was used to estimate how many nucleated cells each sample contained. To quantify the absolute abundance of each unique TCRbeta CDR3 rearrangement, sequence reads were collapsed and filtered. For each sample, productive Simpson clonality was calculated as the square root of Simpson's diversity index across productive rearrangements. TCRdb carries this immuneACCESS record with in-frame sequences only. Its versions omit some clonotypes, under half of them owing to an unresolved V gene in the studies checked, with the rest unexplained. That table supplies the V and J calls and clone size; D and trimming were determined from the DNA. The sample has approximately 210,000 clones on record, about 86% of them singletons. Jointly, the top ten make up about 7.4% of the sample.

Remarks on this clone: Its cognate antigen has yet to be identified. The input lacks base qualities; no much larger clone sits a single base away.

CDR1 and CDR2, per the germline V gene (reference sequence), are MNHEY and SMNVEV. CDR3 length: 18 amino acids, cysteine to phenylalanine. Solely the CDR3 DNA is kept, with 54 bases framed from the first base. Trimming accounts for 1 base at V and 0 bases at J, while the number of junction bases matched to no gene is 4. The collaborating institutions used their own protocols to collect whole blood in K2EDTA tubes. Collaborator samples were shipped for TCRbeta analysis as frozen whole blood, isolated PBMCs, or DNA extracted from either sample type. The origin of this receptor is a woman between 45 and 65 years old with acute or convalescent COVID-19. The sequenced sample was peripheral blood. Recombination linked TRBV27 to TRBJ2-1, and TRBD2 matches 12 of the central bases. The nucleotide sequence is TGTGCCAGCAGTTTATTTTCGACTAGCGGGAGCTCCTACAATGAGCAGTTCTTC. This is translated as CASSLFSTSGSSYNEQFF.